This T cell receptor (beta chain) was captured in a study of T-cell memory formation after mild COVID-19. V dropped 6 bases and J dropped 3; count of bases not matched to a gene: 4. Germline CDR1 and CDR2: MNHEY and SMNVEV (reference sequence). The CDR3 spans 13 residues. From the 5' RACE reads, TCRdb called clonotypes with MiXCR, one entry per CDR3 protein. Among around 400,000 distinct CDR3 sequences listed, about 24% were seen once. The sequenced material came from PBMCs or a T cell subset sorted from them (not recorded which). This clonotype was sampled from an adult woman who had mild COVID-19 (a few samples of this study predate the infection). Cell type and time point are not known. V is TRBV27 and J is TRBJ1-2; 7 positions match TRBD1. Here the CDR3 reads CASRYTGDYGYTF. CDR3 sequence (DNA): TGTGCCAGCAGATACACAGGGGACTATGGCTACACCTTC.